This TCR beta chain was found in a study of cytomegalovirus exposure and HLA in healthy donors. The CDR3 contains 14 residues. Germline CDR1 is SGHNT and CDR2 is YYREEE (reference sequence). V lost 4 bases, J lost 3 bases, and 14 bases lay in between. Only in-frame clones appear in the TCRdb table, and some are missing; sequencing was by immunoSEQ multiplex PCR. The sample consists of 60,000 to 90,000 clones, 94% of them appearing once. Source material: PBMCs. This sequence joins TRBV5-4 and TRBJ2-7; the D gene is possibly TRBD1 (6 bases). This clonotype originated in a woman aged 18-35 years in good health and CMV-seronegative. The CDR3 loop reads CASSVPGQLYEQYF. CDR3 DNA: TGTGCCAGCAGCGTTCCCGGACAGCTCTACGAGCAGTACTTC.